This T cell receptor (beta chain) was sequenced during a study of CD8 T cells in Susac syndrome. The V segment lost 4 bases and the J segment 1 base; nucleotides outside the gene matches: 5. From germline, CDR1 is LGHDT and CDR2 YNNKEL (reference sequence). CDR3 length: 16 amino acids. Random hexamers served to reverse transcribe about 0.5 to 1 ug RNA. Amplification of TCR beta CDR3 was carried out by immunoSEQ multiplex PCR, which covered 54 Vbeta and 13 Jbeta segments. TCRdb redid the calling of the immunoSEQ multiplex PCR reads with MiXCR, one entry per CDR3 protein. The table includes 55,000 to 85,000 distinct CDR3 sequences, 96% detected once. Sequencing of TCR beta was undertaken in CD8+ and CD4+ T cells derived from blood. It was negative isolation that provided the CD8+ and CD4+ T cells, whereas TEMRA cells were enriched by FACS.

This sequence was found in a human donor with multiple sclerosis. The material sequenced was CD4+ T cells from PBMCs. The chain recombines TRBV3-1 with TRBJ1-3; 9 bases are shared with TRBD1. The CDR3 nucleotides are TGTGCCAGCAGCCCCTGGGACAGGGAATCTGGAAACACCATATATTTT. It yields the protein CASSPWDRESGNTIYF.